The next 22 T cell receptor beta chains were all read from a single sample in a study of shared clonotypes between healthy human individuals. The assay was immunoSEQ multiplex PCR, and TCRdb's table has in-frame clones only and misses some. The repertoire holds approximately 1,500,000 clones, approximately 98% seen once, with 0.4% to 0.45% in the top ten. Sequenced: naive CD4+ T cells sorted from blood. As for subset: CD45RA+ positively selected. These receptors all come from a man between 25 and 39 years old in good health.

This chain uses TRBV5-1 with TRBJ1-4, with a tentative D call TRBD1 (5 bases). Trimming left V 7 bases short and J 7 bases short, with 17 bases between. Germline values: CDR1 SGHRS, CDR2 YFSETQ. This CDR3 has 14 amino acids. The CDR3 is CASGDSQGTEKLFF. The CDR3 DNA sequence: TGCGCCAGCGGGGACTCTCAGGGAACTGAAAAACTGTTTTTT.

The chain carries TRBV5-4 and TRBJ2-3, with TRBD1 matching over 7 bases. The J segment lost 3 bases and the V segment lost 1 base, leaving 5 bases of the junction unmatched. The CDR3 runs 15 residues. CDR1 is SGHNT and CDR2 is YYREEE in the germline V gene (reference sequence). The CDR3 DNA sequence: TGTGCCAGCAGCTTGCAAACAGGGGTAACAGATACGCAGTATTTT. Its protein product is CASSLQTGVTDTQYF.

This clone was seen a handful of times. This rearrangement joins TRBV7-2 to TRBJ1-2, with D uncertain. V lost 2 bases, J lost 6 bases, and 7 bases lay in between. The CDR3 is made up of 12 amino acids. Germline assignment: CDR1 SGHTA and CDR2 FQGNSA. Here the CDR3 reads CASSLSWDGYTF. CDR3 nucleotide sequence: TGTGCCAGCAGCTTATCGTGGGATGGCTACACCTTC.

This clone was picked up one time. The chain uses TRBV5-1 and TRBJ2-1; the match to TRBD2 covers 7 bases. This CDR3 spans 16 amino acids. Per the germline V gene, CDR1 is SGHRS and CDR2 is YFSETQ. The V gene end was trimmed by 0 bases and the J gene end by 7 bases; junction bases not matched to a gene: 10. The CDR3 nucleotides are TGCGCCAGCAGCTTGGGTAATGTGGGAGGGCCGAATGAGCAGTTCTTC. Its translation is CASSLGNVGGPNEQFF.

Points on this clone: The germline gene is not matched at one end of the junction; a read error may be the cause. V usage is TRBV6-4 and J usage is TRBJ2-7; 8 bases are shared with TRBD1. CDR3 size: 13 residues. Per germline, CDR1 MRHNA and CDR2 SNTAGT. CDR3 loop: CASTDRGDYEQYF. As DNA, the CDR3 is TGTGCCAGCACTGACAGGGGAGACTACGAGCAGTACTTC.

This sequence joins TRBV19 and TRBJ2-1; D may be TRBD2 (6 bases). Trimming removed 3 bases from V and 12 bases from J, with 30 bases in between. The CDR3 consists of 18 residues. Germline-derived CDR1 and CDR2 are LNHDA and SQIVND (reference sequence). The CDR3 DNA follows: TGTGCCAGTAGTATTAAGGGGTTGGGGACTTCCTTATCCCTACGGCAGTTCTTC. Amino acids: CASSIKGLGTSLSLRQFF.

This chain joins TRBV10-1 and TRBJ2-5; 7 bases match TRBD2. Germline V gene lookup returns CDR1 WNHNN and CDR2 SYGVQD (reference sequence). V dropped 2 bases and J dropped 3; count of bases not matched to a gene: 0. This CDR3 is built from 13 residues. Written as DNA, the CDR3 is TGCGCCAGCAGTGAGCGGGGGGAAGAGACCCAGTACTTC. Encoded protein: CASSERGEETQYF.

The count of this clone is one. The chain recombines TRBV2 with TRBJ2-1; 12 bases are a match to TRBD2. With 8 bases clipped from V and 9 bases from J, the junction kept 11 bases outside the gene matches. The CDR3 has 15 amino acids. CDR1 SNHLY and CDR2 FYNNEI come from the germline V gene. CDR3 bases: TGTGCCAGCGGTGCTAGCGGGAGGGGCGTGGGTGAGCAGTTCTTC. Translation: CASGASGRGVGEQFF.

The rearrangement joins TRBV7-2 to TRBJ2-1, with 8 bases fitting TRBD2. The V gene end was trimmed by 5 bases and the J gene end by 8 bases; junction bases not matched to a gene: 17. Germline V CDR1 and CDR2: SGHTA, FQGNSA. The CDR3 contains 17 residues. The CDR3 spells CASSLSGSGTSWDEQFF. The DNA for the CDR3 is TGTGCCAGCAGCCTTTCGGGTAGCGGGACTTCTTGGGATGAGCAGTTCTTC.

The chain carries TRBV6-5 and TRBJ2-7, with 10 bases fitting TRBD2. With 0 bases clipped from V and 4 bases from J, the junction kept 3 bases outside the gene matches. Germline V gene sequence: CDR1 MNHEY, CDR2 SVGAGI. The CDR3 runs to 15 residues. In nucleotides, the CDR3 is TGTGCCAGCAGTTACTCGGGACTAGCGCGATACGAGCAGTACTTC. Protein product: CASSYSGLARYEQYF.

CDR3 sequence reads: CASSSETYSSYEQYF. CDR3 DNA: TGTGCCAGCAGTTCGGAAACCTATAGCAGTTACGAGCAGTACTTC. J is TRBJ2-7 and V is TRBV28; D remains unclear. Germline V lookup: CDR1 MDHEN, CDR2 SYDVKM. This CDR3 has 15 residues. V dropped 4 bases and J dropped 4 bases, with 17 bases sitting between them.

V usage is TRBV7-6 and J usage is TRBJ2-3; 10 nucleotides match TRBD2. The CDR3 totals 15 residues. The trim removed 7 bases at V and 9 bases at J, leaving 13 bases unmatched. Germline assignment: CDR1 SGHVS and CDR2 FNYEAQ. The CDR3 region is CASNVLAGDSGTQYF. CDR3 in DNA: TGTGCCAGCAATGTCCTAGCGGGAGATTCGGGGACGCAGTATTTT.

This chain links TRBV7-9 with TRBJ2-1; D uncertain. CDR1 is SEHNR, CDR2 FQNEAQ, per germline (reference sequence). V was shortened by 1 base and J by 10 bases, with 8 bases between the two germline ends. The CDR3 has 12 amino acids. The CDR3 region has the DNA TGTGCCAGCAGCTTAGTGTCGGCGGAGCAGTTCTTC. This encodes CASSLVSAEQFF. The full variable domain, with the rest looked up from reference TRBV7-9 and TRBJ2-1, is DTGVSQNPRHKITKRGQNVTFRCDPISEHNRLYWYRQTLGQGPEFLTYFQNEAQLEKSRLLSDRFSAERPKGSFSTLEIQRTEQGDSAMYLCASSLVSAEQFFGPGTRLTVL.

The V call is TRBV5-6, the J call TRBJ2-7; D could derive from TRBD1 or TRBD2 (5 bases each). Trimming removed 1 base from V and 6 bases from J, with 17 bases in between. Per the germline V gene, CDR1 is SGHDT and CDR2 is YYEEEE. The CDR3 length is 15 residues. The CDR3 loop reads CASSLWDLPRGEQYF. Written as DNA, the CDR3 is TGTGCCAGCAGCTTGTGGGACCTTCCAAGGGGCGAGCAGTACTTC. Filled out from reference TRBV5-6 and TRBJ2-7, the complete variable domain reads DAGVTQSPTHLIKTRGQQVTLRCSPKSGHDTVSWYQQALGQGPQFIFQYYEEEERQRGNFPDRFSGHQFPNYSSELNVNALLLGDSALYLCASSLWDLPRGEQYFGPGTRLTVT.

V is TRBV5-6 and J is TRBJ2-3; TRBD2 matches at 7 bases. The CDR3 spans 15 residues. Germline CDR1 and CDR2: SGHDT and YYEEEE. V dropped 4 bases and J dropped 2; count of bases not matched to a gene: 7. The CDR3 DNA reads as TGTGCCAGCAGCGCCCGACTAGCTCTCACAGATACGCAGTATTTT. This codes for CASSARLALTDTQYF.

The V gene is TRBV29-1, the J gene TRBJ2-6; D is unresolved. Trimming left V 5 bases short and J 1 base short, with 6 bases between. CDR1 is SQVTM, CDR2 ANQGSEA, per germline. CDR3 length: 13 amino acids. CDR3 nucleotide sequence: TGCAGCGTTAAAGTGTCTGGGGCCAACGTCCTGACTTTC. Translation: CSVKVSGANVLTF.

This clone was picked up one time. This chain joins TRBV28 and TRBJ2-7, with a weak D call TRBD1 (6 bases). Trimming removed 1 base at V and 2 bases at J, with 15 bases between. CDR1 MDHEN and CDR2 SYDVKM come from the germline V gene. The length of the CDR3 is 16 residues. CDR3 region: CASSLFGQGRTYEQYF. The CDR3 coding sequence is TGTGCCAGCAGTTTATTCGGTCAGGGGCGAACCTACGAGCAGTACTTC.

V gene TRBV7-6 combines with J gene TRBJ2-2, with 8 bases that match TRBD1. The germline V gene has CDR1 SGHVS and CDR2 FNYEAQ. This CDR3 contains 15 residues. Losses at the gene ends were 3 bases for V and 3 bases for J; bases not matched to a gene: 3. The chain's CDR3 is CASSLGTGHTGELFF. DNA for the CDR3: TGTGCCAGCAGCTTGGGGACAGGTCACACCGGGGAGCTGTTTTTT. The full variable domain, its missing parts supplied by reference TRBV7-6 and TRBJ2-2, is GAGVSQSPRYKVTKRGQDVALRCDPISGHVSLYWYRQALGQGPEFLTYFNYEAQQDKSGLPNDRFSAERPEGSISTLTIQRTEQRDSAMYRCASSLGTGHTGELFFGEGSRLTVL.

The rearrangement joins TRBV9 to TRBJ2-1, with 8 nucleotides matching TRBD1. CDR1 and CDR2 from the germline V gene are SGDLS and YYNGEE. With V trimmed by 3 bases and J by 4 bases, 6 bases remained unmatched. The CDR3 has 15 residues. The CDR3, as DNA: TGTGCCAGCAGCGCTCAGGGGGCGCTATACAATGAGCAGTTCTTC. As protein: CASSAQGALYNEQFF.

The chain carries TRBV25-1 and TRBJ1-2; D perhaps matches TRBD1 (5 bases). The CDR3 runs 16 residues. Germline V gene sequence: CDR1 MGHDK, CDR2 SYGVNS. V lost 3 bases, J lost 8 bases, and 22 bases lay in between. The CDR3, as DNA: TGTGCCAGCAGTGAGGAGGGACCGGCGACTACTATGGGCTACACCTTC. Its translation: CASSEEGPATTMGYTF.

The J gene is TRBJ2-5, the V gene TRBV7-6; no clear D. V gave up 3 bases and J gave up 1 base, with 24 bases separating them. Germline-derived CDR1 and CDR2 are SGHVS and FNYEAQ. CDR3 length equals 19 residues. The CDR3 loop reads CASSLSRLRAAHIQETQYF. The CDR3 bases are TGTGCCAGCAGCTTGTCTAGACTTCGGGCAGCCCATATCCAAGAGACCCAGTACTTC.

Worth noting for this clone: The same CDR3 is also encoded by other DNA sequences in this sample. The chain is built from TRBV9 and TRBJ1-4; maybe TRBD1 (6 bases). V was pared by 4 bases and J by 0 bases, with 7 bases between. CDR1 is SGDLS, CDR2 YYNGEE, per germline. The CDR3 totals 14 residues. DNA of the CDR3: TGTGCCAGCAGCCCAGGGGCAACTAATGAAAAACTGTTTTTT. Amino acids: CASSPGATNEKLFF. Drawing the rest from reference TRBV9 and TRBJ1-4, the complete variable domain is DSGVTQTPKHLITATGQRVTLRCSPRSGDLSVYWYQQSLDQGLQFLIQYYNGEERAKGNILERFSAQQFPDLHSELNLSSLELGDSALYFCASSPGATNEKLFFGSGTQLSVL.